Shown below are 15 T cell receptor beta chains from a single sample sequenced in a study of CD8+ T cells in alopecia areata. cDNA prepared by RNA extraction and subsequent reverse transcription served as the template for sequencing. This table comes from immunoSEQ multiplex PCR, and its TCRdb copy is limited to in-frame clones, with some not included. The sample has 250,000 or so clones, roughly 69% seen once. This sample comprised CD4+ T cells sorted from blood, obtained at week 0. The receptors were sampled from a human donor with alopecia areata.

The sample holds one count of this clone. The rearrangement uses TRBV30 and TRBJ2-1; the match to TRBD2 covers 9 bases. V was clipped by 4 bases and J by 8 bases; unmatched bases: 9. This CDR3 has 14 residues. Germline V gene lookup returns CDR1 GTSNPN and CDR2 SVGIG (reference sequence). The CDR3 region has the DNA TGTGCCTGGACCCGCGGGGGGGCCCCCGATGAGCAGTTCTTC. It yields the protein CAWTRGGAPDEQFF.

This chain uses TRBV5-1 with TRBJ2-6; TRBD1 matches 8 bases. Trimming cost V 4 bases and J 0 bases; bases outside gene matches: 12. This CDR3 comprises 19 residues. Germline values: CDR1 SGHRS, CDR2 YFSETQ. The CDR3 protein is CASSPPGTGPSSGANVLTF. The CDR3 DNA follows: TGCGCCAGCAGCCCCCCTGGGACAGGACCCAGCTCTGGGGCCAACGTCCTGACTTTC.

The V and J genes are TRBV4-1 and TRBJ2-7; 11 bases agree with TRBD1. Germline CDR1 is MGHRA and CDR2 is YSYEKL. V gave up 3 bases and J gave up 4 bases; unmatched junction bases: 8. This CDR3 is built from 16 residues. This CDR3 reads CASSQSPDRGQYEQYF. In nucleotides, the CDR3 is TGCGCCAGCAGCCAGTCCCCGGACAGGGGGCAATACGAGCAGTACTTC.

The J gene is TRBJ1-1, the V gene TRBV30; 9 nucleotides match TRBD1. CDR1 is GTSNPN and CDR2 is SVGIG in the germline V gene (reference sequence). CDR3 length: 13 amino acids. The trim removed 3 bases at V and 3 bases at J, leaving 2 bases unmatched. The CDR3 bases are TGTGCCTGGAGCAGGACAGGGGACACTGAAGCTTTCTTT. This codes for CAWSRTGDTEAFF.

The J gene is TRBJ2-1, the V gene TRBV9; 10 bases are shared with TRBD1. The CDR3 consists of 15 residues. Germline V CDR1 and CDR2: SGDLS, YYNGEE. V was clipped by 3 bases and J by 4 bases; unmatched bases: 4. DNA of the CDR3: TGTGCCAGCAGCGCAGGACAGGGGGTATACAATGAGCAGTTCTTC. Its translation: CASSAGQGVYNEQFF.

The chain carries TRBV29-1 and TRBJ2-1; perhaps TRBD2 as D (6 bases). The CDR3 totals 12 residues. Germline assignment: CDR1 SQVTM and CDR2 ANQGSEA. Trimming left V 4 bases short and J 6 bases short, with 10 bases between. This CDR3 is CSVGVAANEQFF. CDR3 bases: TGCAGCGTTGGGGTAGCGGCCAATGAGCAGTTCTTC.

This sequence joins TRBV6-5 and TRBJ1-4; D ambiguous. Per the germline V gene, CDR1 is MNHEY and CDR2 is SVGAGI. V lost 1 base to trimming and J lost 0 bases, with 6 bases between them. The CDR3 consists of 15 residues. The CDR3 DNA is TGTGCCAGCAGTTACTTGCACGCAACTAATGAAAAACTGTTTTTT. Encoded protein: CASSYLHATNEKLFF.

About this clone itself: This sample also contains other DNA sequences that code for the same CDR3. The gene calls are TRBV29-1 and TRBJ1-4; TRBD1 aligns across 7 bases. This CDR3 has 13 amino acids. J gave up 7 bases and V 3 bases, and 5 bases lay outside the gene matches. The V gene's germline CDR1 is SQVTM and CDR2 ANQGSEA. CDR3 DNA sequence: TGCAGCGTTGACTCAGGGGGTGGTGAAAAACTGTTTTTT. Amino acid sequence: CSVDSGGGEKLFF.

This clone was picked up a small number of times. This CDR3 reads CAISEFGEHEQYF. DNA of the CDR3: TGTGCCATCAGTGAGTTCGGAGAGCACGAGCAGTACTTC. The chain couples TRBV10-3 to TRBJ2-7; D ambiguous. Germline V gene data show CDR1 as ENHRY and CDR2 as SYGVKD. Between the trimmed V and J ends, which lost 1 base and 5 bases, there was a span of 9 bases. The CDR3 has 13 residues.

J is TRBJ2-3 and V is TRBV2, with a weak D call TRBD1 (5 bases). This CDR3 spans 13 amino acids. V gave up 4 bases and J gave up 2 bases, with 7 bases separating them. CDR1 is SNHLY and CDR2 is FYNNEI in the germline V gene. The CDR3 bases are TGTGCCAGCAGTGGACAGAACACAGATACGCAGTATTTT. Protein sequence: CASSGQNTDTQYF.

The V and J genes are TRBV5-1 and TRBJ2-2; TRBD2 matches at 11 bases. The V and J ends lost 3 bases and 2 bases, in that order; junction bases with no gene match: 9. Per germline, CDR1 SGHRS and CDR2 YFSETQ. The CDR3 is made up of 18 amino acids. The CDR3: CASSYALTSGGNTGELFF. For the CDR3, the DNA is TGCGCCAGCAGCTACGCCTTAACTAGCGGGGGAAACACCGGGGAGCTGTTTTTT.

The chain carries TRBV4-3 and TRBJ2-1; D is ambiguous. CDR3 size: 13 residues. Trimming took 4 bases from V and 4 from J, leaving 8 bases between them. Germline assignment: CDR1 LGHNA and CDR2 YSLEER. This chain's CDR3 is CASSLDHYNEQFF. The CDR3 region has the DNA TGCGCCAGCAGCCTGGACCATTACAATGAGCAGTTCTTC.

This clone showed up just a few times. The V gene is TRBV6-6, the J gene TRBJ2-2; D gene unclear. The V gene lost 7 bases and the J gene lost 5 bases, with 8 bases spanning the gap. CDR3 length: 12 residues. In germline, CDR1 is MNHNY, CDR2 SVGAGI (reference sequence). CDR3 loop: CASNYGTGELFF. CDR3 bases: TGTGCCAGCAACTACGGGACCGGGGAGCTGTTTTTT.

The V and J genes are TRBV7-2 and TRBJ1-5; 12 bases are a match to TRBD1. V lost 4 bases, J lost 6 bases, and 1 base stayed unmatched. The CDR3 spans 14 residues. CDR1 is SGHTA and CDR2 is FQGNSA in the germline V gene. CDR3 sequence: CASSSGQGAQPQHF. The CDR3 nucleotides read TGTGCCAGCAGCTCGGGACAGGGGGCTCAGCCCCAGCATTTT.

This clone was observed a single time. V and J are TRBV29-1 and TRBJ2-3, with 7 bases matching TRBD2. Germline values: CDR1 SQVTM, CDR2 ANQGSEA. The CDR3 contains 11 residues. V lost 4 bases, J lost 8 bases, and 3 bases stayed unmatched. CDR3 protein: CSVGEGGTQYF. The DNA of the CDR3 is TGCAGCGTTGGGGAGGGCGGTACGCAGTATTTT.